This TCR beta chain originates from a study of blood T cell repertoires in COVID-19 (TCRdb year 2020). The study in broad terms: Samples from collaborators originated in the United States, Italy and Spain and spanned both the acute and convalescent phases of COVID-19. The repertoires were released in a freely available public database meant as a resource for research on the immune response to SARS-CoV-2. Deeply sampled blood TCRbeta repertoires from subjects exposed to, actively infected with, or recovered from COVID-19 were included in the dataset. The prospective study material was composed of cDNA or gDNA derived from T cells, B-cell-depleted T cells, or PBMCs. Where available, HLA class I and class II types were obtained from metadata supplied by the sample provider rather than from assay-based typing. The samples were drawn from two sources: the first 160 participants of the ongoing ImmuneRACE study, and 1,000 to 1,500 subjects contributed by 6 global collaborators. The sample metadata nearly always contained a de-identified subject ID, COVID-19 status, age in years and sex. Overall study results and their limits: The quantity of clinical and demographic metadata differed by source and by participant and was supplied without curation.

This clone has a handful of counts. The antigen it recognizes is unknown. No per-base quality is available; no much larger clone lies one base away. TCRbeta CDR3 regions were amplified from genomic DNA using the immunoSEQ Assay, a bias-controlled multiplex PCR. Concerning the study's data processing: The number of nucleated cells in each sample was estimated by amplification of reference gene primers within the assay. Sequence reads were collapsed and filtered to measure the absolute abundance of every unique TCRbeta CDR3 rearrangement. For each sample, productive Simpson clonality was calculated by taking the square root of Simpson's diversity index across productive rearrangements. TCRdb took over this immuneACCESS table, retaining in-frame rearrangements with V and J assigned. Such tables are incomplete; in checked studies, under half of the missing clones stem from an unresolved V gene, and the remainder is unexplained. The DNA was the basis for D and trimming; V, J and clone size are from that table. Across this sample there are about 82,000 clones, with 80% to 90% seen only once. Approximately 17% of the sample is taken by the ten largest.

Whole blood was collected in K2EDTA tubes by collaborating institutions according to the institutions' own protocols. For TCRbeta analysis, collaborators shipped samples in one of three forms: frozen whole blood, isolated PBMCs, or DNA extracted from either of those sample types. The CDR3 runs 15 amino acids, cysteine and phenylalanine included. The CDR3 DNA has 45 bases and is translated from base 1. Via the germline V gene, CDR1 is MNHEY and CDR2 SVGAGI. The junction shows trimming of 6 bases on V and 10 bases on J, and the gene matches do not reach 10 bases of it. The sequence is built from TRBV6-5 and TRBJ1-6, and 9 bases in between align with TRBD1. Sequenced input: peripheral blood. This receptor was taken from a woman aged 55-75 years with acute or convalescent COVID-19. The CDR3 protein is CASRPDRGNGSPLHF. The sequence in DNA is TGTGCCAGCAGACCTGACAGGGGGAATGGGTCACCCCTCCACTTT.